The clone carrying this TCR beta chain was picked up many times. Its antigen is unknown. The V and J ends lost 3 bases and 0 bases respectively, with 10 bases between them. Germline lookup yields CDR1 KGHSH and CDR2 LQKENI. CDR3 length: 15 residues. The sample belongs to a study of regulatory T cells in long-lasting Graves disease. Study results and limitations: Only a small sample size was used, which may have cut accuracy.

Relying on iRepertoire HTBI primers and Arm-PCR of CDR3 regions, the team built TCR beta libraries. Each CDR3 protein is one row after TCRdb ran MiXCR on the multiplex PCR reads. The data hold approximately 540,000 distinct CDR3 sequences, with around 12% observed a single time. Time point reported: newly diagnosed GD, antithyroid drugs for less than 3 months. PBMC RNA was the source of the TCR library. These data also featured in a second study, about T cells in Graves' hyperthyroidism and ophthalmopathy. According to that study: In validation, the model predicted ophthalmopathy. These predictions came a median about 6 months before onset.

The chain uses TRBV18 and TRBJ2-3; a possible D gene is TRBD2 (6 bases). The clonotype comes from a woman aged 25 to 39 with Graves disease. The sample in question was peripheral blood mononuclear cells (PBMCs), obtained at new diagnosis, from a patient treated with antithyroid drugs. The CDR3 sequence is CASSPDYLSTDTQYF. The DNA for the CDR3 is TGTGCCAGCTCACCGGACTACCTTAGCACAGATACGCAGTATTTT.